This entry lists 9 T cell receptor beta chains sequenced from one sample in a study of cytomegalovirus exposure and HLA in healthy donors. PCR amplification relied on 60 Vbeta primers (plus 13 Jbeta primers). The repertoire was sequenced with immunoSEQ multiplex PCR; TCRdb's copy has only in-frame clones and lacks some. This sample has 150,000 to 200,000 clones, with around 74% found just once. The sequenced sample was PBMCs. The receptors here all came from a female donor in good health and CMV-seronegative.

This chain joins TRBV7-8 and TRBJ2-2; 8 bases are shared with TRBD2. This CDR3 is built from 16 residues. V shed 1 base, J shed 2 bases, and the junction held 3 bases outside the gene matches. CDR1 SGHVS and CDR2 FQNEAQ come from the germline V gene. CDR3 in DNA: TGTGCCAGCAGCTTAGATAGCGGGACTAACACCGGGGAGCTGTTTTTT. Its translation is CASSLDSGTNTGELFF.

The chain employs TRBV7-8 and TRBJ2-1; D gene unclear. Trimming pared 9 bases from V and 10 bases from J, leaving 16 bases between. Per the germline V gene, CDR1 is SGHVS and CDR2 is FQNEAQ. The CDR3 contains 12 residues. This chain's CDR3 is CASTRRIREQFF. In DNA form, the CDR3 reads TGTGCCAGTACGCGGCGGATTAGAGAGCAGTTCTTC.

The genes are TRBV7-9 and TRBJ2-4, with TRBD2 as a possible D gene (6 bases). This CDR3 spans 16 amino acids. Germline CDR1 reads SEHNR; CDR2 reads FQNEAQ (reference sequence). The ends were cut back, 1 base at V and 0 bases at J, with 10 bases in the middle. CDR3 residues: CASSLGAGLAKNIQYF. Written as DNA, the CDR3 is TGTGCCAGCAGCTTAGGGGCGGGACTAGCCAAAAACATTCAGTACTTC.

The CDR3, as DNA: TGTGCCAGCAGCTTAGCAGGGGTGGGAGAGACCCAGTACTTC. Translated: CASSLAGVGETQYF. The chain recombines TRBV11-2 with TRBJ2-5; TRBD1 is a possible D gene (6 bases). This CDR3 has 14 amino acids. Germline V gene lookup returns CDR1 SGHAT and CDR2 FQNNGV. Trimming shortened V by 1 base and J by 4 bases, and 10 bases separated the two germline ends.

This rearrangement joins TRBV27 to TRBJ2-7; a weak D match, TRBD1 (6 bases). The germline V and J ends were trimmed by 2 bases and 3 bases, with 17 bases remaining between them. Germline V gene data show CDR1 as MNHEY and CDR2 as SMNVEV (reference sequence). This CDR3 is built from 16 residues. The CDR3: CASSLMGTNLLYEQYF. The CDR3 nucleotides are TGTGCCAGCAGTTTAATGGGGACAAACCTTCTCTACGAGCAGTACTTC.

The chain has TRBV9 and TRBJ1-4; D is possibly TRBD1 (5 bases). V shed 3 bases and J shed 0 bases, with 6 bases lying between them. The germline CDR1 and CDR2 sequences are SGDLS and YYNGEE. There are 14 residues in the CDR3. Here the CDR3 DNA reads TGTGCCAGCAGCGCACAGGCAACTAATGAAAAACTGTTTTTT. Protein: CASSAQATNEKLFF.

The gene calls are TRBV9 and TRBJ2-7, with a tentative D call TRBD2 (6 bases). Germline V gene data show CDR1 as SGDLS and CDR2 as YYNGEE. The CDR3 totals 15 residues. Deletions cut 3 bases from V and 2 bases from J, with 15 bases between. CDR3 coding DNA: TGTGCCAGCAGCGCCCAATCTAGCGCCGCCTACGAGCAGTACTTC. This sequence encodes CASSAQSSAAYEQYF. Drawing the rest from reference TRBV9 and TRBJ2-7, the complete variable domain is DSGVTQTPKHLITATGQRVTLRCSPRSGDLSVYWYQQSLDQGLQFLIQYYNGEERAKGNILERFSAQQFPDLHSELNLSSLELGDSALYFCASSAQSSAAYEQYFGPGTRLTVT.

V usage is TRBV9 and J usage is TRBJ2-5, with 8 positions matching TRBD1. Looked up from germline, CDR1 is SGDLS and CDR2 is YYNGEE. J was trimmed by 4 bases and V by 3 bases; bases with no gene match: 5. This CDR3 contains 14 residues. Here the CDR3 reads CASSAGTGGETQYF. The CDR3 nucleotides read TGTGCCAGCAGCGCCGGGACAGGTGGAGAGACCCAGTACTTC.

J is TRBJ2-3 and V is TRBV7-3, with 7 bases aligning to TRBD2. The CDR3 consists of 16 residues. The V gene end was trimmed by 4 bases and the J gene end by 4 bases; junction bases not matched to a gene: 11. Per the germline V gene, CDR1 is SGHTA and CDR2 is FQGTGA. The DNA for the CDR3 is TGTGCCAGCAGCTCATCAGGACTAGTGGGAGCAGATACGCAGTATTTT. It encodes CASSSSGLVGADTQYF.